Each of the 25 T cell receptor beta chains below was sequenced from the same sample in a study of blood T cells in healthy people across ages (dated by TCRdb to between 2014 and 2016). Libraries were constructed by 5' RACE. Instrument on record: Illumina HiSeq 2500. A second PCR of about 6 to 11 cycles was performed with a sample-barcoded 5' primer and a J-beta primer mix. TCRdb trimmed public reads at Q25 via fastp, called clones via MiXCR and kept in-frame beta chains. Records with the same CDR3 protein are collapsed into one entry carrying the most frequent genes and DNA. The sample includes about 650,000 distinct CDR3 sequences, with 32% observed a single time. The leading ten clones occupy over 15% of the sample. The sequenced sample was blood. All receptors derive from a woman older than 75 in good health. Donor details come from another sample of the same person, matched by shared clones.

At least ten counts were recorded for this clonotype. As DNA, the CDR3 is TGTGCCAGCAGTTTCGAGACAGGGGCCGCCTACGAGCAGTACTTC. It specifies CASSFETGAAYEQYF. The rearrangement links TRBV2 to TRBJ2-7, with 8 nucleotides matching TRBD1. The V and J ends lost 5 bases and 2 bases, in that order; junction bases with no gene match: 8. Germline V gene data show CDR1 as SNHLY and CDR2 as FYNNEI. The CDR3 runs to 15 residues. The full variable domain, its missing parts supplied by reference TRBV2 and TRBJ2-7, is EPEVTQTPSHQVTQMGQEVILRCVPISNHLYFYWYRQILGQKVEFLVSFYNNEISEKSEIFDDQFSVERPDGSNFTLKIRSTKLEDSAMYFCASSFETGAAYEQYFGPGTRLTVT.

The V gene is TRBV5-4, the J gene TRBJ2-5, with 7 positions matching TRBD2. Germline CDR1 SGHNT, CDR2 YYREEE (reference sequence). The J segment lost 5 bases and the V segment lost 0 bases, leaving 7 bases of the junction unmatched. The CDR3 sequence is 15 residues long. In DNA form, the CDR3 reads TGTGCCAGCAGCTTGGCCGGCAAGGGAGGGGAGACCCAGTACTTC. Protein product: CASSLAGKGGETQYF.

This clonotype was observed at least ten times. V gene TRBV12-3 or TRBV12-4 combines with J gene TRBJ2-1; possibly TRBD2 for D (7 bases). The CDR3 runs 16 residues. V was shortened by 3 bases and J by 6 bases, with 18 bases between the two germline ends. In DNA, the CDR3 is TGTGCCAGCAGTTTGTCGTGGGGGGGGCCGGGCAATGAGCAGTTCTTC. Amino acid sequence: CASSLSWGGPGNEQFF.

This chain links TRBV9 with TRBJ1-1; no definite D call. V shed 1 base and J shed 0 bases, with 7 bases lying between them. The CDR3 consists of 14 residues. Germline CDR1 is SGDLS and CDR2 is YYNGEE. The CDR3 is CASSVNTLNTEAFF. The DNA for the CDR3 is TGTGCCAGCAGCGTAAACACCCTGAACACTGAAGCTTTCTTT.

A remark on this clonotype: It may be a read error: a sequence one base away is much more abundant. This likely comes from a read error, as the CDR3 has no conserved phenylalanine or tryptophan at its end. V usage is TRBV5-1 and J usage is TRBJ2-7; perhaps TRBD1 as D (5 bases). The V end was cut by 1 base, the J end by 2 bases, with 13 bases between. The CDR3 covers 15 residues. CDR1 SGHRS and CDR2 YFSETQ come from the germline V gene. CDR3 residues: CASSLMQGTTYEQYI. The DNA for the CDR3 is TGCGCCAGCAGCTTGATGCAGGGTACTACCTACGAGCAGTACATC.

This clonotype was found a few times. The chain uses TRBV30 and TRBJ1-5, with 7 bases aligning to TRBD1. J was trimmed by 4 bases and V by 2 bases; bases with no gene match: 8. CDR3 size: 15 residues. Germline V gene data show CDR1 as GTSNPN and CDR2 as SVGIG (reference sequence). In DNA form, the CDR3 reads TGTGCCTGGAGTTCGAGACCGGGACAGAATCAGCCCCAGCATTTT. As protein: CAWSSRPGQNQPQHF.

As to this clonotype: One end of the junction is discordant with germline, which a read error may explain. The J gene is TRBJ2-2, the V gene TRBV7-2; D not resolved. CDR1 SGHTA and CDR2 FQGNSA come from the germline V gene. CDR3 length: 15 residues. The CDR3 DNA sequence: TGTGCCGGCAGCCCAGAGACGGTAAACACCGGGGAGCTGTTTTTT. It yields the protein CAGSPETVNTGELFF.

This clonotype was observed many times. CDR3 region: CAISDPGTSLRPYYGYTF. CDR3 coding DNA: TGTGCCATCAGTGACCCCGGGACTTCTCTACGTCCGTACTATGGCTACACCTTC. The chain employs TRBV10-3 and TRBJ1-2, with D maybe TRBD1 (5 bases). V was clipped by 3 bases and J by 3 bases, with 23 bases between them. The CDR3 is made up of 18 amino acids. Germline CDR1 ENHRY, CDR2 SYGVKD.

This clonotype turned up a few times. The chain carries TRBV7-2 and TRBJ1-1; TRBD1 matches at 7 bases. The CDR3 has 12 residues. Looked up from germline, CDR1 is SGHTA and CDR2 is FQGNSA. Trimming removed 5 bases from V and 9 bases from J; junction bases left unmatched: 6. The DNA of the CDR3 is TGTGCCAGCAGCCGAGAGGGGGCTAAAGCTTTCTTT. This sequence encodes CASSREGAKAFF.

As regards this clonotype: A much larger clone lies a single base off, so this may be a read error. This chain links TRBV6-1 with TRBJ2-3; D is ambiguous. Per germline, CDR1 MNHNS and CDR2 SASEGT. V was cut by 2 bases and J by 2 bases, with 14 bases left in between. The CDR3 is 16 amino acids. CDR3 coding DNA: TGTGCCAGCAGTGAACGTGTTTTTGCGGACACAGATACGCAGTATTTT. Residues: CASSERVFADTDTQYF.

At least ten counts were recorded for this clonotype. The chain links TRBV20-1 to TRBJ1-5; D gene ambiguous. The CDR3 sequence is 14 residues long. From germline, CDR1 is DFQATT and CDR2 SNEGSKA (reference sequence). The germline V and J ends were trimmed by 0 bases and 3 bases, with 9 bases remaining between them. The CDR3 loop reads CSARDLAYNQPQHF. DNA for the CDR3: TGCAGTGCTAGAGATCTCGCCTACAATCAGCCCCAGCATTTT.

The chain joins TRBV5-1 to TRBJ2-7, with 7 bases lining up with TRBD1. With 5 bases clipped from V and 8 bases from J, the junction kept 13 bases outside the gene matches. The CDR3 covers 14 residues. CDR1 SGHRS and CDR2 YFSETQ come from the germline V gene. The CDR3 is CASSLSRQGVQQYF. The CDR3 coding sequence is TGCGCCAGCAGTCTGTCCAGACAGGGTGTTCAGCAGTACTTC.

Regarding this clonotype: This may be a read error: a much more frequent sequence differs by one nucleotide. This chain connects TRBV5-1 to TRBJ2-4; D possibly uses TRBD1 or TRBD2 (6 bases each). From germline, CDR1 is SGHRS and CDR2 YFSETQ. Trimming left V 3 bases short and J 9 bases short, with 19 bases between. CDR3 length equals 15 residues. The CDR3 bases are TGCGCCAGCAGCTGGACCGGGACCCCGGGGGCCATTCAGTACTTC. The encoded protein is CASSWTGTPGAIQYF.

This clonotype was counted at least ten times. The chain couples TRBV7-6 to TRBJ2-3; perhaps TRBD1 as D (5 bases). The CDR3 has 14 amino acids. Germline CDR1 reads SGHVS; CDR2 reads FNYEAQ. V lost 0 bases and J 6 bases, leaving 10 bases between the germline ends. In nucleotides, the CDR3 is TGTGCCAGCAGCTTAGCGGCTAAGGGGGATACGCAGTATTTT. This sequence encodes CASSLAAKGDTQYF.

In this sample, this clonotype turned up many times. This CDR3 reads CSAREVVRNEQFF. The CDR3 DNA sequence: TGCAGTGCTAGAGAAGTGGTTAGGAATGAGCAGTTCTTC. The chain employs TRBV20-1 and TRBJ2-1; D gene uncertain. The germline V and J ends were trimmed by 0 bases and 7 bases, with 10 bases remaining between them. This CDR3 has 13 amino acids. Germline loops: CDR1 DFQATT, CDR2 SNEGSKA (reference sequence).

J is TRBJ2-3 and V is TRBV12-3 or TRBV12-4; D unclear. V was trimmed by 2 bases and J by 0 bases, leaving 9 bases between them. This CDR3 has 15 residues. CDR3 DNA: TGTGCCAGCAGTTTACGGCCCGTGAGCACAGATACGCAGTATTTT. Its translation: CASSLRPVSTDTQYF.

This chain joins TRBV7-6 and TRBJ1-1, with 9 bases that match TRBD1. The V gene's germline CDR1 is SGHVS and CDR2 FNYEAQ. Trimming took 5 bases from V and 8 from J; bases not matched to a gene: 21. CDR3 length: 18 residues. The CDR3 DNA sequence: TGTGCCAGCAGCACCCCACGACGAACCCACAGGGGGCAATCGGAAGCTTTCTTT. Encoded protein: CASSTPRRTHRGQSEAFF. Drawing the rest from reference TRBV7-6 and TRBJ1-1, the complete variable domain is GAGVSQSPRYKVTKRGQDVALRCDPISGHVSLYWYRQALGQGPEFLTYFNYEAQQDKSGLPNDRFSAERPEGSISTLTIQRTEQRDSAMYRCASSTPRRTHRGQSEAFFGQGTRLTVV.

This clonotype was observed a handful of times. The CDR3 sequence: CASSLGGRRDEKLFF. For the CDR3, the DNA is TGCGCCAGCAGCTTGGGCGGGAGGAGGGATGAAAAACTGTTTTTT. The chain joins TRBV5-1 to TRBJ1-4; D gene uncertain. Germline lookup yields CDR1 SGHRS and CDR2 YFSETQ. This CDR3 contains 15 residues. V dropped 0 bases and J dropped 6 bases, with 12 bases sitting between them. Variable domain in full (rest from reference TRBV5-1 and TRBJ1-4): KAGVTQTPRYLIKTRGQQVTLSCSPISGHRSVSWYQQTPGQGLQFLFEYFSETQRNKGNFPGRFSGRQFSNSRSEMNVSTLELGDSALYLCASSLGGRRDEKLFFGSGTQLSVL.

The count of this clonotype is one. The chain couples TRBV20-1 to TRBJ1-4; 9 nucleotides match TRBD1. J was trimmed by 10 bases and V by 1 base; bases with no gene match: 13. Germline V lookup: CDR1 DFQATT, CDR2 SNEGSKA (reference sequence). The CDR3 contains 16 residues. CDR3 sequence: CSARVPLRTGAGKLFF. The CDR3 coding sequence is TGCAGTGCTAGAGTCCCTCTTCGGACAGGGGCGGGAAAACTGTTTTTT.

This clonotype has ten or more counts. The chain uses TRBV5-1 and TRBJ2-1; maybe TRBD2 (6 bases). Germline assignment: CDR1 SGHRS and CDR2 YFSETQ. Trimming pared 0 bases from V and 8 bases from J, leaving 15 bases between. The CDR3 totals 15 residues. CDR3: CASSLGPTSNYEQFF. The CDR3 DNA reads as TGCGCCAGCAGCTTGGGGCCTACTAGCAATTATGAGCAGTTCTTC.

V is TRBV12-3 or TRBV12-4 and J is TRBJ1-5; 8 bases match TRBD1. CDR3 size: 14 residues. With 6 bases clipped from V and 6 bases from J, the junction kept 7 bases outside the gene matches. The CDR3 DNA follows: TGTGCCAGCAGACCCGGGACAGGTGTTCAGCCCCAGCATTTT. Protein product: CASRPGTGVQPQHF.

The chain recombines TRBV20-1 with TRBJ1-5, with D possibly being TRBD1 (5 bases). The CDR3 spans 14 residues. V was cut by 4 bases and J by 0 bases, with 10 bases left in between. CDR1 and CDR2 from the germline V gene are DFQATT and SNEGSKA (reference sequence). The CDR3 loop reads CSATPGISNQPQHF. For the CDR3, the DNA is TGCAGTGCTACACCAGGGATTAGCAATCAGCCCCAGCATTTT.

This clonotype was recorded at least ten times. The chain links TRBV7-2 to TRBJ2-7, with D perhaps matching TRBD1 (6 bases). V was shortened by 2 bases and J by 4 bases, with 21 bases between the two germline ends. This CDR3 region has 17 residues. The germline CDR1 and CDR2 sequences are SGHTA and FQGNSA. The CDR3 DNA follows: TGTGCCAGCAGCTTATTAAGACAGGCCGCGCTAGGGTACGAGCAGTACTTC. Protein sequence: CASSLLRQAALGYEQYF.

This clonotype was picked up many times. The gene calls are TRBV2 and TRBJ2-5, with 9 bases aligning to TRBD2. The CDR3 has 15 amino acids. CDR1 is SNHLY, CDR2 FYNNEI, per germline. With V trimmed by 4 bases and J by 0 bases, 3 bases remained unmatched. The CDR3 is CASSVAGGYQETQYF. Here the CDR3 DNA reads TGTGCCAGCAGTGTTGCGGGGGGGTACCAAGAGACCCAGTACTTC.

A word on this clonotype: A read error may explain this, as a much larger clone is one base away. This rearrangement joins TRBV7-8 to TRBJ1-1, with no clear D. The germline V gene has CDR1 SGHVS and CDR2 FQNEAQ. The CDR3 contains 13 residues. CDR3 coding DNA: TGTGCCGGCAGCTTGAGGACGGGTGCTGAAGCTTTCTTT. It yields the protein CAGSLRTGAEAFF. Filled out from reference TRBV7-8 and TRBJ1-1, the complete variable domain reads GAGVSQSPRYKVAKRGQDVALRCDPISGHVSLFWYQQALGQGPEFLTYFQNEAQLDKSGLPSDRFFAERPEGSVSTLKIQRTQQEDSAVYLCAGSLRTGAEAFFGQGTRLTVV.